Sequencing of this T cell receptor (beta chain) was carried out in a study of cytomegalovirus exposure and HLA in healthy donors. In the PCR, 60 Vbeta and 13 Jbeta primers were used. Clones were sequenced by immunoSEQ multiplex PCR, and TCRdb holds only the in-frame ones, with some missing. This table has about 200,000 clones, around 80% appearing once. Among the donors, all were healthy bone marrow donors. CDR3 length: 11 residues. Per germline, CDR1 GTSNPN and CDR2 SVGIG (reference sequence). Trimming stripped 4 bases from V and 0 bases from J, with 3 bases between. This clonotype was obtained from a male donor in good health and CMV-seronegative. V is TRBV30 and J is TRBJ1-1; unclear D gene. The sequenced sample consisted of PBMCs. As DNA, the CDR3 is TGTGCCTGGACTTTGAACACTGAAGCTTTCTTT. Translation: CAWTLNTEAFF.